The text below deals with one T cell receptor (beta chain). The antigen is not known. This CDR3 is built from 13 residues. The germline V gene encodes CDR1 MGHRA and CDR2 YSYEKL. V was shortened by 0 bases and J by 12 bases, with 12 bases between the two germline ends. This entry comes from a study of cytomegalovirus exposure and HLA in healthy donors. A multiplex PCR was run with 60 Vbeta primers and 13 Jbeta primers. Original handling: Later analysis identified roughly 82 million unique TCR beta chains, 9 million to 13 million shared. Measured with immunoSEQ multiplex PCR; TCRdb has only the in-frame clones, and not every one. V and J calls plus clone size are reproduced from that table; the DNA served to infer D and trimming. The data hold over 150,000 clones, with 60% to 75% observed a single time. Overall study findings and caveats: By a later analysis, the bulk of CMV-associated TCR beta chains appeared HLA-restricted.

Material: PBMCs. This TCR was sampled from a man between 18 and 29 years old in good health and CMV-seronegative. This sequence joins TRBV4-1 and TRBJ1-5, with D uncertain. CDR3 residues: CASSQDHSTSQHF. The CDR3 DNA sequence: TGCGCCAGCAGCCAAGATCACAGCACCAGCCAGCATTTT.